This T cell receptor (beta chain) was profiled in a study of blood T cells in healthy people across ages. Sample-barcoded 5' priming and a J-beta primer mix drove a second PCR of about 7 to 12 cycles. From the 5' RACE reads, TCRdb called clonotypes with MiXCR, one entry per CDR3 protein. Here the sample spans 2 million or so distinct CDR3 sequences, 40% to 55% being singletons. Germline CDR1 SGHAT, CDR2 FQNNGV. The V end was cut by 8 bases, the J end by 8 bases, with 17 bases between. The CDR3 has 13 residues. This receptor was identified in a woman aged 40-49 years in good health. V usage is TRBV11-2 and J usage is TRBJ2-3, with D uncertain. Sample: blood. The CDR3 region has the DNA TGTGCCAGCCCGGCGCCGGCAGGCGTTACGCAGTATTTT. It codes for CASPAPAGVTQYF.